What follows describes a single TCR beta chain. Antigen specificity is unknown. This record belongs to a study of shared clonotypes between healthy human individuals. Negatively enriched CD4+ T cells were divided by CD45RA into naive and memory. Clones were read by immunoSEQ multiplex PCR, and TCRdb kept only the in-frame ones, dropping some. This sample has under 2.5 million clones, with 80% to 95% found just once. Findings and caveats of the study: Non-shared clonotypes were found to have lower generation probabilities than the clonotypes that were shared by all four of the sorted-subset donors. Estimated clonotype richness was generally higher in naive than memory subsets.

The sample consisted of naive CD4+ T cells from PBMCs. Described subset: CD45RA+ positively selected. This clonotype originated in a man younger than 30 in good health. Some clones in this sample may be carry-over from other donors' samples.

The CDR3 loop reads CASSSLGGGYTF. Here the CDR3 DNA reads TGTGCCAGCAGCTCCCTGGGAGGAGGCTACACCTTC. The V gene is TRBV28, the J gene TRBJ1-2; D not certain. Germline V gives CDR1 MDHEN, CDR2 SYDVKM. The CDR3 runs 12 residues. V lost 6 bases and J 8 bases, leaving 13 bases between the germline ends.